This T cell receptor beta chain was captured by sequencing in a study of blood T cells in healthy people across ages. Broader study findings: Per million T cells, the diversity of TCR beta decreased roughly linearly as age advanced.

Using a J-beta primer mix together with a sample-barcoded 5' primer, a second PCR was run for about 6 to 11 cycles. TCRdb re-called the 5' RACE reads through MiXCR, storing one row per CDR3 protein. The table records about 800,000 distinct CDR3 sequences, about 62% of them present only once. Samples had at least 6 million PBMCs isolated from them. Total RNA amounts of at least 5 micrograms were extracted per sample. This clonotype was counted only a few times. The antigen is unknown. Germline V gene sequence: CDR1 MDHEN, CDR2 SYDVKM. V was trimmed by 3 bases and J by 9 bases, leaving 9 bases between them. CDR3 size: 12 residues.

The V and J genes are TRBV28 and TRBJ2-1; D not certain. Sequenced material: blood. The sequence was collected from a man aged 30-40 years in good health. In DNA, the CDR3 is TGTGCCAGCAGTTTGCCCCATACTGAGCAGTTCTTC. Encoded protein: CASSLPHTEQFF.